A selection of T cell receptor beta chains follows, all from one sample in a study of blood T cell repertoires in COVID-19. Sequencing was performed with immunoSEQ multiplex PCR; in TCRdb, only in-frame clones are kept and a portion is missing. Among some 40,000 clones listed, 90% to 95% were seen once. The specimen was peripheral blood. These receptor sequences come from a middle-aged man with COVID-19, enrolled during active disease. The CDR3 runs from the conserved cysteine through the conserved F or W. The D gene is left open where the match is weak. Only part of the rows carry a size: once, few, many, or a class if the clone is expanded.

v_gene	d_gene	abundance	j_gene	CDR3aa	CDR3nt
TRBV6-5	TRBD2	.	TRBJ2-1	CASSYWPSGINEQFF	TGTGCCAGCAGTTATTGGCCTAGCGGGATTAATGAGCAGTTCTTC
TRBV28	.	once	TRBJ2-5	CASRRLGETQYF	TGTGCCAGCCGACGACTAGGAGAGACCCAGTACTTC
TRBV7-8	.	once	TRBJ2-3	CASSLGTPFNGDTQYF	TGTGCCAGCAGCTTAGGGACACCCTTCAACGGAGATACGCAGTATTTT
TRBV5-1	.	.	TRBJ2-3	CASSLEGHDTDTQYF	TGCGCCAGCAGCTTGGAGGGACACGATACAGATACGCAGTATTTT
TRBV6-6	TRBD2	.	TRBJ2-2	CASSPRPLAGGGGTGELFF	TGTGCCAGCAGTCCACGGCCACTAGCGGGAGGAGGAGGGACCGGGGAGCTGTTTTTT
TRBV7-2	.	.	TRBJ2-3	CASSLTRDTQYF	TGTGCCAGCAGCTTAACTAGGGATACGCAGTATTTT
TRBV19	TRBD1	.	TRBJ1-1	CASSISLTGGLNTEAFF	TGTGCCAGTAGTATAAGTTTGACAGGGGGTCTGAACACTGAAGCTTTCTTT
TRBV5-5	TRBD1	.	TRBJ1-2	CASSWNLQGPGYTF	TGTGCCAGCAGCTGGAACCTACAGGGGCCTGGCTACACCTTC
TRBV2	.	.	TRBJ1-2	CASSETEANYGYTF	TGTGCCAGCAGTGAGACAGAAGCTAACTATGGCTACACCTTC
TRBV6-4	.	.	TRBJ2-1	CASSGQPTSYNEQFF	TGTGCCAGCTCAGGACAACCGACCTCCTACAATGAGCAGTTCTTC
TRBV7-9	.	.	TRBJ2-2	CASVPPSGLNTGELFF	TGTGCCAGCGTCCCCCCCAGCGGGCTGAACACCGGGGAGCTGTTTTTT
TRBV21-1	.	.	TRBJ2-7	CASSIRDNQSYEQYF	TGTGCCAGCAGCATCCGGGATAACCAAAGCTACGAGCAGTACTTC
TRBV19	TRBD1	.	TRBJ2-1	CASSIFDRGDPNEQFF	TGTGCCAGTAGTATATTTGACAGGGGCGACCCTAATGAGCAGTTCTTC
TRBV9	.	.	TRBJ1-1	CASSPSPGSRTEAFF	TGTGCCAGCAGCCCCTCCCCGGGTTCAAGGACTGAAGCTTTCTTT
TRBV6-5	.	.	TRBJ2-6	CASQGSGANVLTF	TGTGCCAGCCAGGGCTCTGGGGCCAACGTCCTGACTTTC
TRBV18	.	.	TRBJ1-6	CASSSGWGARDNSPLHF	TGTGCCAGCTCATCCGGATGGGGCGCCCGGGATAATTCACCCCTCCACTTT
TRBV19	.	.	TRBJ1-5	CASSVPEEFQPQHF	TGTGCCAGTAGTGTTCCTGAGGAATTCCAGCCCCAGCATTTT
TRBV5-5	.	.	TRBJ1-5	CASSFFAGVSNQPQHF	TGTGCCAGCAGCTTTTTCGCGGGTGTTAGCAATCAGCCCCAGCATTTT